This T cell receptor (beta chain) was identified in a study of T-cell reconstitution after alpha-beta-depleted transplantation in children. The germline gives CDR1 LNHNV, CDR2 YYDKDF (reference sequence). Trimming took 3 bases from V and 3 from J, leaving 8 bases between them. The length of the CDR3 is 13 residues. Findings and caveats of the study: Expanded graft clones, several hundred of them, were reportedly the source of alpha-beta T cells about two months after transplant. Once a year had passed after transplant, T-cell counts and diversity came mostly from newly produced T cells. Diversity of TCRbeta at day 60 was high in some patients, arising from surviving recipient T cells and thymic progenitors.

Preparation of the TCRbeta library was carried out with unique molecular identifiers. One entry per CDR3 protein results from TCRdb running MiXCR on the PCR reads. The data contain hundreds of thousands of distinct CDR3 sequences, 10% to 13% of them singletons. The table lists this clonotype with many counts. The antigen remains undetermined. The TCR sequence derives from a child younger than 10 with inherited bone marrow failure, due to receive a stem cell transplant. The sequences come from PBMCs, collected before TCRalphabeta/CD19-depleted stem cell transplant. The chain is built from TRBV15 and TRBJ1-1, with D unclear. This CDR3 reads CATSRGWDTEAFF. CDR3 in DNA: TGTGCCACCAGCAGGGGTTGGGACACTGAAGCTTTCTTT.